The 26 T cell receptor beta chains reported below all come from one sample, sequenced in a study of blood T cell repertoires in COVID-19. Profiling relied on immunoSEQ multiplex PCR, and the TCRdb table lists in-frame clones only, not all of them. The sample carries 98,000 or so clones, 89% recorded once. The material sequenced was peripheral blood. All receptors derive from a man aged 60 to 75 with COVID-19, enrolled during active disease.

CDR3 sequence reads: CASSPEGVVRADAEKLFF. DNA for the CDR3: TGTGCCAGTAGCCCCGAGGGGGTGGTAAGGGCCGACGCTGAAAAACTGTTTTTT. The V and J genes are TRBV19 and TRBJ1-4; D might be TRBD1 (6 bases). With 6 bases removed from V and 7 bases from J, the gap between germline ends came to 27 bases. CDR1 and CDR2 from the germline V gene are LNHDA and SQIVND (reference sequence). The CDR3 runs 18 residues.

This CDR3 reads CASSSALSNYGYTF. The CDR3 bases are TGTGCCAGCAGTTCAGCGCTCTCTAACTATGGCTACACCTTC. The chain uses TRBV27 and TRBJ1-2; D unresolved. The CDR3 consists of 14 residues. Germline V gene lookup returns CDR1 MNHEY and CDR2 SMNVEV (reference sequence). Trimming stripped 4 bases from V and 0 bases from J, with 9 bases between.

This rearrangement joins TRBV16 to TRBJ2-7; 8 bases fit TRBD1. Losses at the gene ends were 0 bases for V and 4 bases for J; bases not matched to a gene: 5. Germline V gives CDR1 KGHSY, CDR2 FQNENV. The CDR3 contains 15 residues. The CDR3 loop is CASSQSGGQAYEQYF. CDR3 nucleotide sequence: TGTGCCAGCAGCCAATCAGGGGGACAGGCGTACGAGCAGTACTTC.

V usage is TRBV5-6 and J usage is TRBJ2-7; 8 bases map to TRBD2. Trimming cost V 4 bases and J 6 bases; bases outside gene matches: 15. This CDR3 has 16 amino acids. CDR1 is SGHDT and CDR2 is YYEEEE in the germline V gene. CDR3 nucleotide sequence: TGTGCCAGCAGCGCCCCACAGGGACTAGGGGCGGTCGAGCAGTACTTC. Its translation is CASSAPQGLGAVEQYF.

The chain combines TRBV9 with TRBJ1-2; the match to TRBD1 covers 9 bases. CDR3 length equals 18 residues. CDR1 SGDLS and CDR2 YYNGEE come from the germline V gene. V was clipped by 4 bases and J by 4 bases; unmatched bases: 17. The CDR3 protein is CASSPRVFHRGRIYGYTF. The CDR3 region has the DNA TGTGCCAGCAGCCCAAGAGTCTTTCACAGGGGGCGAATCTATGGCTACACCTTC. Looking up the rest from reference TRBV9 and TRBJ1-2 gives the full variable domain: DSGVTQTPKHLITATGQRVTLRCSPRSGDLSVYWYQQSLDQGLQFLIQYYNGEERAKGNILERFSAQQFPDLHSELNLSSLELGDSALYFCASSPRVFHRGRIYGYTFGSGTRLTVV.

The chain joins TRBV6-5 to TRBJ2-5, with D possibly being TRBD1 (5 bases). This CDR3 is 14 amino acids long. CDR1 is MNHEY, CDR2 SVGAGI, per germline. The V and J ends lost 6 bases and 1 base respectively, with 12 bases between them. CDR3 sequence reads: CASRQGRPQETQYF. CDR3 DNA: TGTGCCAGCAGGCAGGGTCGACCCCAAGAGACCCAGTACTTC.

The chain's CDR3 is CASSRTSGRANTGELFF. The CDR3 coding sequence is TGTGCCAGCAGCCGGACTAGCGGGAGAGCGAACACCGGGGAGCTGTTTTTT. This rearrangement joins TRBV7-2 to TRBJ2-2; 13 nucleotides match TRBD2. This CDR3 has 17 amino acids. The germline gives CDR1 SGHTA, CDR2 FQGNSA. V was clipped by 5 bases and J by 0 bases; unmatched bases: 3.

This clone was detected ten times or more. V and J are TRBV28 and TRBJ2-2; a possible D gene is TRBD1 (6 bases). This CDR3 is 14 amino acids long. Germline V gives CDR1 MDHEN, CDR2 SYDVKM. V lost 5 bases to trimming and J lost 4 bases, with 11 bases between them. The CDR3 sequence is CASSDRTSTGELFF. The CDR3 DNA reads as TGTGCCAGCAGTGACAGGACCTCCACCGGGGAGCTGTTTTTT. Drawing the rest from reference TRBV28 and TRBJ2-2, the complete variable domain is DVKVTQSSRYLVKRTGEKVFLECVQDMDHENMFWYRQDPGLGLRLIYFSYDVKMKEKGDIPEGYSVSREKKERFSLILESASTNQTSMYLCASSDRTSTGELFFGEGSRLTVL.

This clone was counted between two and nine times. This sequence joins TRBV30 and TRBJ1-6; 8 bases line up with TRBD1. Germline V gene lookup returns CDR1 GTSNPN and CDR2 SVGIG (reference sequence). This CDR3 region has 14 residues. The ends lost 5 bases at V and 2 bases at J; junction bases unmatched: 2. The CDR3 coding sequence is TGTGCCTGGGGGGACAGGCCCTATAATTCACCCCTCCACTTT. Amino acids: CAWGDRPYNSPLHF.

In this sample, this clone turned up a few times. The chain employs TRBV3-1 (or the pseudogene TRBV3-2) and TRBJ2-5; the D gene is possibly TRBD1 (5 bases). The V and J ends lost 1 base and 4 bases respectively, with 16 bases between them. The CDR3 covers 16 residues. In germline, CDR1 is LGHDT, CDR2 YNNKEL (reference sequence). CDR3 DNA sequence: TGTGCCAGCAGCCAAGTCCCCCCAGGGTCGGGAGAGACCCAGTACTTC. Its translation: CASSQVPPGSGETQYF.

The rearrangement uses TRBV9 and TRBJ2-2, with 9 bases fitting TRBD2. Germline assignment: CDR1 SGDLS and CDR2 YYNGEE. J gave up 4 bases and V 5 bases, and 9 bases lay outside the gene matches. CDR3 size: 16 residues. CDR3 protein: CASRPGLAVSTGELFF. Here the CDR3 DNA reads TGTGCCAGCAGACCGGGACTAGCAGTTAGCACCGGGGAGCTGTTTTTT.

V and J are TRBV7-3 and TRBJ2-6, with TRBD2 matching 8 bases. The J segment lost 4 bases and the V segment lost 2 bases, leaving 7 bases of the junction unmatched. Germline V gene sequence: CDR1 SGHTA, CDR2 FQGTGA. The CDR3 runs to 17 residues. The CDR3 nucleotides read TGTGCCAGCAGCTTAGGAGCGGGAGCTCCCGGGGCCAACGTCCTGACTTTC. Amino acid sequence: CASSLGAGAPGANVLTF.

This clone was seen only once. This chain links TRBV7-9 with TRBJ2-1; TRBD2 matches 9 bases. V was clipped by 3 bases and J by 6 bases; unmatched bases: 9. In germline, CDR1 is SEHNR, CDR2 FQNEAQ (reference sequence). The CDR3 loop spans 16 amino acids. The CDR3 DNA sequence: TGTGCCAGCAGCTTTACGGCGGGGGGGTCCGGCAATGAGCAGTTCTTC. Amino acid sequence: CASSFTAGGSGNEQFF.

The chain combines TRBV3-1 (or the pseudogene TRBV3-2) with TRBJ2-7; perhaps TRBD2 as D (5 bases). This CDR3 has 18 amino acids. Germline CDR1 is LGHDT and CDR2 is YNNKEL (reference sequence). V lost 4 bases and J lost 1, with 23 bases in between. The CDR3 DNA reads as TGTGCCAGCAGCCCCTCATGGGGTACTAGAGAGTGGTCCTACGAGCAGTACTTC. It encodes CASSPSWGTREWSYEQYF.

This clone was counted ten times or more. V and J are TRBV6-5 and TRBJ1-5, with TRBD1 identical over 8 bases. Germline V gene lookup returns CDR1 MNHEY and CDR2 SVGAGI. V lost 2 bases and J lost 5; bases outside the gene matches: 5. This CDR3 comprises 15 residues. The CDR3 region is CASSYGRGRDQPQHF. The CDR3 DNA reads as TGTGCCAGCAGTTACGGCAGGGGGCGCGATCAGCCCCAGCATTTT.

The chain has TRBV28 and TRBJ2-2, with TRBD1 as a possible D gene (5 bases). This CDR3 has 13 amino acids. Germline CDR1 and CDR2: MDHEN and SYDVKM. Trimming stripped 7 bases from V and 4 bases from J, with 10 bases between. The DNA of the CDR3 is TGTGCCAGCAAAAGGGGCGGCACCGGGGAGCTGTTTTTT. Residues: CASKRGGTGELFF.

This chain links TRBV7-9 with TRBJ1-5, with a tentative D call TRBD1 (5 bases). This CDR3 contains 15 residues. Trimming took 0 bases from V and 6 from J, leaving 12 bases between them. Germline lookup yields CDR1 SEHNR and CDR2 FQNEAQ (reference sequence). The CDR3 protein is CASSLARVRIQPQHF. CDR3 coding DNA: TGTGCCAGCAGCTTAGCCAGGGTGAGGATTCAGCCCCAGCATTTT. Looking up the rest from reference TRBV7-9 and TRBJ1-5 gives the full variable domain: DTGVSQNPRHKITKRGQNVTFRCDPISEHNRLYWYRQTLGQGPEFLTYFQNEAQLEKSRLLSDRFSAERPKGSFSTLEIQRTEQGDSAMYLCASSLARVRIQPQHFGDGTRLSIL.

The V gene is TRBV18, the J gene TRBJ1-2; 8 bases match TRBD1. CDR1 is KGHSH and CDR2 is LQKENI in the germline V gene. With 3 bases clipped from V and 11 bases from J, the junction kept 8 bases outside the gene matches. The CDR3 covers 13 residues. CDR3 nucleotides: TGTGCCAGCTCACCCTCGGGACAGGAGGAGTACACCTTC. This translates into CASSPSGQEEYTF.

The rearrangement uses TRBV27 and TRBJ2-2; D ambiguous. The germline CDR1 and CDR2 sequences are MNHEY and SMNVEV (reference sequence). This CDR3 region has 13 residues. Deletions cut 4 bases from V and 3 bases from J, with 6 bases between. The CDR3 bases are TGTGCCAGCAGTTACAGCTACACCGGGGAGCTGTTTTTT. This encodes CASSYSYTGELFF.

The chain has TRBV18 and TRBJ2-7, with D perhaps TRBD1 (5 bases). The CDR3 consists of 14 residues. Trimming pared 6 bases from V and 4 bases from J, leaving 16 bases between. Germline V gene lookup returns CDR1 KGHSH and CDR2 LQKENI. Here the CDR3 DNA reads TGTGCCAGCTCTATGCCGGACACGTCTTACGAGCAGTACTTC. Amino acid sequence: CASSMPDTSYEQYF.

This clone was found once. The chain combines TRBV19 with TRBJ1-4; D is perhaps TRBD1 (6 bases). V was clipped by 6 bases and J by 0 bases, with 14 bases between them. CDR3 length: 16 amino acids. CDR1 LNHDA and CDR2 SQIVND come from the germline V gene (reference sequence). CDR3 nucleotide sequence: TGTGCCAGTAGAGACAGGCGGACTGCAACTAATGAAAAACTGTTTTTT. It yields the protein CASRDRRTATNEKLFF.

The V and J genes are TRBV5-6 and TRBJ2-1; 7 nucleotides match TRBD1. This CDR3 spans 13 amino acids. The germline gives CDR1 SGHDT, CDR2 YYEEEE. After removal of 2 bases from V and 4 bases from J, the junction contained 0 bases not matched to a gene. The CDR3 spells CASSLQGYNEQFF. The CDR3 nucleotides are TGTGCCAGCAGCTTACAGGGGTACAATGAGCAGTTCTTC.

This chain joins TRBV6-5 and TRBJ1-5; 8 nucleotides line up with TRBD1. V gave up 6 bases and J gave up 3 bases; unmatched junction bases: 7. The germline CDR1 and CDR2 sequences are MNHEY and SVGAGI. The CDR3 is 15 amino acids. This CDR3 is CASRRGQEDNQPQHF. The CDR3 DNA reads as TGTGCCAGCAGAAGGGGACAGGAGGACAATCAGCCCCAGCATTTT.

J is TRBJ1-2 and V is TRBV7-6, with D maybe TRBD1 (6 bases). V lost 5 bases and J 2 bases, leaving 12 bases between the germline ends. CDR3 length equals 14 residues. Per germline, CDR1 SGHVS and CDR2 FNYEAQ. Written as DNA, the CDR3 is TGTGCCAGCAGCCTGGAGGGGGGGAACTATGGCTACACCTTC. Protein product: CASSLEGGNYGYTF.

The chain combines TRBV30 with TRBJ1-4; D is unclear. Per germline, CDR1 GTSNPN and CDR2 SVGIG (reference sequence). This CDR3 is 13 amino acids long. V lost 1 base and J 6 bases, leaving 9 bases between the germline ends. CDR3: CAWSGGVYEKLFF. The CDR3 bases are TGTGCCTGGAGTGGCGGGGTCTATGAAAAACTGTTTTTT.

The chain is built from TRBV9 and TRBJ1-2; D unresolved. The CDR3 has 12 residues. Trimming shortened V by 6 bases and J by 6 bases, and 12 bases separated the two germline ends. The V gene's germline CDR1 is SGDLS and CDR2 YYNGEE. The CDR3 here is CASIGPQNGYTF. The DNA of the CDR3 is TGTGCCAGCATTGGGCCGCAAAATGGCTACACCTTC. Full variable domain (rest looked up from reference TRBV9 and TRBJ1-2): DSGVTQTPKHLITATGQRVTLRCSPRSGDLSVYWYQQSLDQGLQFLIQYYNGEERAKGNILERFSAQQFPDLHSELNLSSLELGDSALYFCASIGPQNGYTFGSGTRLTVV.